This passage covers 31 T cell receptor beta chains from one sample sequenced in a study of T cells in Graves' hyperthyroidism and ophthalmopathy. Using RNA transcripts as the source, TCR beta CDR3 regions were amplified. When the TCR CDR3 underwent first-round RT-PCR, the HTBI primer set was used. Using its own MiXCR run on the multiplex PCR reads, TCRdb lists one record per CDR3 protein. The table shows a few hundred thousand distinct CDR3 sequences, with under 15% occurring only once. The sample was blood. The source is a woman aged 18-35 years with Graves' hyperthyroidism.

The chain links TRBV12-3 or TRBV12-4 to TRBJ2-3; 13 bases are shared with TRBD2. V was pared by 5 bases and J by 6 bases, with 5 bases of the junction left unmatched. The CDR3 consists of 15 residues. The CDR3 region is CASSTTSGRADTQYF. The CDR3 DNA reads as TGTGCCAGCAGTACTACTAGCGGGAGGGCGGATACGCAGTATTTT.

This clonotype was recorded many times. The rearrangement uses TRBV11-2 and TRBJ2-1; tentatively, D is TRBD1 or TRBD2 (5 bases each). CDR1 and CDR2 (germline): SGHAT, FQNNGV. The ends were cut back, 5 bases at V and 9 bases at J, with 26 bases in the middle. This CDR3 region has 17 residues. The chain's CDR3 is CASSPSGTRRNLGEQFF. The CDR3 coding sequence is TGTGCCAGCAGCCCCTCCGGGACGAGGCGGAATCTGGGTGAGCAGTTCTTC. The full variable domain, completed using reference TRBV11-2 and TRBJ2-1, is EAGVAQSPRYKIIEKRQSVAFWCNPISGHATLYWYQQILGQGPKLLIQFQNNGVVDDSQLPKDRFSAERLKGVDSTLKIQPAKLEDSAVYLCASSPSGTRRNLGEQFFGPGTRLTVL.

This clonotype was recorded many times. The rearrangement uses TRBV9 and TRBJ2-1; no definite D call. This CDR3 has 14 residues. V was trimmed by 0 bases and J by 8 bases, leaving 12 bases between them. The germline CDR1 and CDR2 sequences are SGDLS and YYNGEE. The CDR3 reads CASSVEPGSYEQFF. The CDR3 DNA reads as TGTGCCAGCAGCGTAGAACCCGGGTCTTATGAGCAGTTCTTC. Full variable domain (outside the CDR3, taken from reference TRBV9 and TRBJ2-1): DSGVTQTPKHLITATGQRVTLRCSPRSGDLSVYWYQQSLDQGLQFLIQYYNGEERAKGNILERFSAQQFPDLHSELNLSSLELGDSALYFCASSVEPGSYEQFFGPGTRLTVL.

This clonotype came up many times. This sequence joins TRBV5-6 and TRBJ2-1; 15 bases line up with TRBD2. This CDR3 region has 16 residues. Trimming took 3 bases from V and 8 from J; bases not matched to a gene: 6. The germline CDR1 and CDR2 sequences are SGHDT and YYEEEE. CDR3 residues: CASSSTGTSGGYEQFF. For the CDR3, the DNA is TGTGCCAGCAGCTCCACCGGGACTAGCGGGGGGTATGAGCAGTTCTTC.

About this clonotype: Since the CDR3 does not end with the conserved phenylalanine or tryptophan, this likely comes from a read error. The rearrangement joins TRBV20-1 to TRBJ2-3; TRBD2 matches at 9 bases. This CDR3 is 15 amino acids long. V lost 4 bases, J lost 5 bases, and 10 bases stayed unmatched. The germline V gene has CDR1 DFQATT and CDR2 SNEGSKA (reference sequence). The CDR3 sequence is CSAKRSSGVGDTQYS. CDR3 in DNA: TGCAGTGCTAAGAGGTCTAGCGGGGTGGGAGATACGCAGTATTCT.

Many counts were recorded for this clonotype. The chain uses TRBV28 and TRBJ2-7, with D tentatively TRBD1 (7 bases). The CDR3 is made up of 14 amino acids. Germline V gene lookup returns CDR1 MDHEN and CDR2 SYDVKM. Deletions cut 3 bases from V and 5 bases from J, with 14 bases between. For the CDR3, the DNA is TGTGCCAGCAGTTTCGGAGGGGGCCGAAACGAGCAGTACTTC. Protein: CASSFGGGRNEQYF.

This clonotype was counted a few times. Just one base apart from a much larger clone, this may be a read error. This chain links TRBV7-3 with TRBJ1-1, with a tentative D call TRBD1 (5 bases). This CDR3 spans 14 amino acids. Germline V lookup: CDR1 SGHTA, CDR2 FQGTGA. CDR3 sequence reads: CACSEGGANTEAFF. In nucleotides, the CDR3 is TGTGCCTGCAGTGAAGGAGGGGCGAACACTGAAGCTTTCTTT. The full variable domain, with the rest looked up from reference TRBV7-3 and TRBJ1-1, is GAGVSQTPSNKVTEKGKYVELRCDPISGHTALYWYRQSLGQGPEFLIYFQGTGAADDSGLPNDRFFAVRPEGSVSTLKIQRTERGDSAVYLCACSEGGANTEAFFGQGTRLTVV.

This clonotype occurred a few times. The chain has TRBV12-3 or TRBV12-4 and TRBJ1-4; D uncertain. Trimming pared 6 bases from V and 5 bases from J, leaving 22 bases between. This CDR3 contains 17 residues. CDR3 in DNA: TGTGCCAGCAGCCTGGACCTCTGGACGGAGACAAATGAAAAACTGTTTTTT. This sequence encodes CASSLDLWTETNEKLFF.

This clonotype was found many times. This rearrangement joins TRBV28 to TRBJ2-7, with 9 positions matching TRBD1. CDR1 MDHEN and CDR2 SYDVKM come from the germline V gene. After removal of 6 bases from V and 5 bases from J, the junction contained 8 bases not matched to a gene. This CDR3 contains 14 residues. The CDR3 DNA reads as TGTGCCAGCAGCCAACCGGGACAGGGTAACGAGCAGTACTTC. This codes for CASSQPGQGNEQYF.

This clonotype was observed many times. V and J are TRBV20-1 and TRBJ2-3, with 8 bases aligning to TRBD1. Germline V gene sequence: CDR1 DFQATT, CDR2 SNEGSKA (reference sequence). V lost 3 bases, J lost 6 bases, and 11 bases stayed unmatched. The CDR3 is 15 amino acids. CDR3 protein: CSASRDRRGADTQYF. DNA of the CDR3: TGCAGTGCTAGCCGGGACAGGCGAGGAGCGGATACGCAGTATTTT.

In this sample, this clonotype turned up a few times. The chain couples TRBV4-2 to TRBJ2-7; 9 bases fit TRBD2. This CDR3 comprises 19 residues. CDR1 is LGHNA, CDR2 YNFKEQ, per germline. The ends lost 2 bases at V and 1 base at J; junction bases unmatched: 15. This CDR3 reads CASSQTSYAGGPGSYEQYF. CDR3 DNA: TGTGCCAGCAGCCAAACGAGCTATGCGGGAGGGCCGGGGTCCTACGAGCAGTACTTC.

This clonotype was found many times. V is TRBV28 and J is TRBJ1-5, with a possible D match to TRBD1 (5 bases). The CDR3 is made up of 13 amino acids. The V end lost 9 bases, the J end lost 4 bases, and 13 bases lay between the germline ends. The V gene's germline CDR1 is MDHEN and CDR2 SYDVKM. The CDR3 coding sequence is TGTGCCAGTCGGGACCCGTCTAATCAGCCCCAGCATTTT. Its translation is CASRDPSNQPQHF.

This clonotype was detected only a few times. The chain is built from TRBV20-1 and TRBJ1-2, with D tentatively TRBD1 (5 bases). The CDR3 contains 12 residues. The V and J ends lost 5 bases and 5 bases respectively, with 12 bases between them. The germline V gene has CDR1 DFQATT and CDR2 SNEGSKA (reference sequence). The CDR3 protein is CSAPGLRYGYTF. The CDR3 DNA reads TGCAGTGCTCCGGGACTCAGATATGGCTACACCTTC.

This clonotype was counted ten times or more. This chain links TRBV12-3 or TRBV12-4 with TRBJ1-1; no firm D call. The CDR3 contains 14 residues. V lost 7 bases to trimming and J lost 1 base, with 13 bases between them. This chain's CDR3 is CASIPPRANTEAFF. CDR3 sequence (DNA): TGTGCCAGCATTCCCCCCCGGGCGAACACTGAAGCTTTCTTT.

This clonotype was detected ten times or more. The gene calls are TRBV29-1 and TRBJ1-2, with no clear D. Germline-derived CDR1 and CDR2 are SQVTM and ANQGSEA. CDR3 size: 11 residues. V lost 4 bases, J lost 2 bases, and 5 bases lay in between. CDR3 in amino acids: CSVVTNYGYTF. In DNA, the CDR3 is TGCAGCGTTGTGACGAACTATGGCTACACCTTC. The entire variable domain, with the rest obtained from reference TRBV29-1 and TRBJ1-2, is as follows: SAVISQKPSRDICQRGTSLTIQCQVDSQVTMMFWYRQQPGQSLTLIATANQGSEATYESGFVIDKFPISRPNLTFSTLTVSNMSPEDSSIYLCSVVTNYGYTFGSGTRLTVV.

This clonotype was counted at least ten times. The chain carries TRBV6-2 or TRBV6-3 and TRBJ2-7; TRBD2 matches at 10 bases. V was clipped by 0 bases and J by 2 bases; unmatched bases: 7. Germline CDR1 is MNHEY and CDR2 is SVGEGT. The CDR3 is made up of 17 amino acids. This CDR3 reads CASSYSILAGLPYEQYF. The CDR3 DNA sequence: TGTGCCAGCAGTTACTCGATACTAGCGGGGCTACCCTACGAGCAGTACTTC.

This rearrangement joins TRBV10-2 to TRBJ2-5; D unclear. Germline lookup yields CDR1 WSHSY and CDR2 SAAADI. The CDR3 is made up of 13 amino acids. The V end was cut by 4 bases, the J end by 5 bases, with 11 bases between. CDR3 DNA: TGCGCCAGCAGTGCCCCCAACGTGGAGACCCAGTACTTC. Its translation: CASSAPNVETQYF.

This clonotype was observed a few times. The rearrangement uses TRBV5-1 and TRBJ2-3, with 7 bases aligning to TRBD2. This CDR3 comprises 14 residues. CDR1 and CDR2 from the germline V gene are SGHRS and YFSETQ. The junction had 8 bases not matched to a gene; V was cut back by 6 bases and J by 4 bases. CDR3 DNA sequence: TGCGCCAGCAAGGCTAGCGGTTCCTCAGATACGCAGTATTTT. It specifies CASKASGSSDTQYF.

This clonotype was seen at least ten times. The CDR3 sequence is CASSLRPRVDYGYTF. CDR3 in DNA: TGTGCCAGCAGTTTAAGGCCCAGGGTCGACTATGGCTACACCTTC. V gene TRBV12-3 or TRBV12-4 combines with J gene TRBJ1-2; possibly TRBD1 for D (5 bases). V lost 2 bases to trimming and J lost 3 bases, with 13 bases between them. CDR3 length: 15 amino acids.

This clonotype has more than one count but fewer than ten. V gene TRBV11-2 combines with J gene TRBJ2-7, with 7 bases that match TRBD1. Germline lookup yields CDR1 SGHAT and CDR2 FQNNGV. The CDR3 runs to 16 residues. Trimming at V came to 6 bases and at J to 2 bases, leaving 13 bases not matched to a gene. CDR3 loop: CASRAPGTERPYEQYF. The CDR3 DNA is TGTGCCAGCAGAGCCCCGGGGACAGAACGCCCCTACGAGCAGTACTTC.

The table lists this clonotype with many counts. CDR3 sequence reads: CASSLRGPGELFF. The CDR3 DNA sequence: TGTGCCAGCAGCCTGCGGGGGCCCGGGGAGCTGTTTTTT. The chain has TRBV3-1 and TRBJ2-2, with a possible D match to TRBD2 (7 bases). V lost 4 bases and J 6 bases, leaving 9 bases between the germline ends. The CDR3 is 13 amino acids. CDR1 is LGHDT, CDR2 YNNKEL, per germline (reference sequence).

The chain joins TRBV19 to TRBJ1-3, with D maybe TRBD1 (5 bases). Trimming removed 7 bases at V and 0 bases at J, with 16 bases between. Per the germline V gene, CDR1 is LNHDA and CDR2 is SQIVND (reference sequence). This CDR3 is built from 16 residues. This CDR3 reads CASTTTALSSGNTIYF. CDR3 in DNA: TGTGCCAGTACCACGACAGCGTTGAGCTCTGGAAACACCATATATTTT.

This clonotype has a count of ten or more. This chain connects TRBV5-4 to TRBJ2-1; 7 bases align to TRBD2. This CDR3 region has 15 residues. Trimming at V came to 2 bases and at J to 3 bases, leaving 5 bases not matched to a gene. Germline CDR1 SGHNT, CDR2 YYREEE (reference sequence). CDR3 protein: CASSFSAGVYNEQFF. The CDR3 nucleotides read TGTGCCAGCAGCTTTTCCGCGGGAGTCTACAATGAGCAGTTCTTC.

This clonotype was observed at least ten times. This sequence joins TRBV20-1 and TRBJ1-1, with a possible D match to TRBD1 (5 bases). The V end lost 3 bases, the J end lost 0 bases, and 11 bases lay between the germline ends. Germline lookup yields CDR1 DFQATT and CDR2 SNEGSKA (reference sequence). The CDR3 has 14 residues. The CDR3 nucleotides are TGCAGTGCTAGGTTGACAGAAATGAACACTGAAGCTTTCTTT. Amino acids: CSARLTEMNTEAFF.

In its sample, this clonotype was seen a few times. CDR3 residues: CASSLLRGLDTQYF. As DNA, the CDR3 is TGTGCCAGCAGCTTACTACGTGGTCTTGATACGCAGTATTTT. The chain joins TRBV7-2 to TRBJ2-3; D uncertain. Germline V CDR1 and CDR2: SGHTA, FQGNSA. This CDR3 region has 14 residues. V was clipped by 2 bases and J by 6 bases, with 12 bases between them.

The V gene is TRBV29-1, the J gene TRBJ1-4; 7 bases map to TRBD1. The ends lost 5 bases at V and 1 base at J; junction bases unmatched: 4. CDR1 is SQVTM and CDR2 is ANQGSEA in the germline V gene. The CDR3 has 14 amino acids. The CDR3 DNA follows: TGCAGCGTTTGGAACAGGGGAACTAATGAAAAACTGTTTTTT. Translation: CSVWNRGTNEKLFF.

This clonotype was counted a few times. The chain uses TRBV5-5 and TRBJ2-7; 8 positions agree with TRBD2. The V gene's germline CDR1 is SGHKS and CDR2 YYEKEE (reference sequence). Trimming cost V 4 bases and J 8 bases; bases outside gene matches: 14. This CDR3 spans 15 amino acids. The CDR3 loop reads CASSQPGLGYLQQYF. CDR3 sequence (DNA): TGTGCCAGCAGCCAGCCGGGACTAGGATACCTACAGCAGTACTTC.

The sample holds many counts of this clonotype. The chain has TRBV6-1 and TRBJ1-6; D is unclear. Trimming took off 6 bases at V and 2 bases at J, with 2 bases between the two ends. CDR1 MNHNS and CDR2 SASEGT come from the germline V gene. This CDR3 is built from 12 residues. The DNA of the CDR3 is TGTGCCAGCAGCGCCTATAATTCACCCCTCCACTTT. Translation gives CASSAYNSPLHF.

This clonotype was detected only a few times. The chain combines TRBV30 with TRBJ1-5; D remains ambiguous. From germline, CDR1 is GTSNPN and CDR2 SVGIG (reference sequence). The CDR3 covers 17 residues. Between the trimmed V and J ends, which lost 3 bases and 0 bases, there was a span of 18 bases. The CDR3 spells CAWSPGIAPYSNQPQHF. CDR3 nucleotide sequence: TGTGCCTGGAGCCCCGGGATCGCCCCCTATAGCAATCAGCCCCAGCATTTT.

This clonotype has a count of ten or more. V is TRBV18 and J is TRBJ1-3, with D tentatively TRBD1 (5 bases). The CDR3 runs 15 residues. The V end lost 2 bases, the J end lost 4 bases, and 12 bases lay between the germline ends. CDR1 is KGHSH, CDR2 LQKENI, per germline. The CDR3 DNA is TGTGCCAGCTCACCAGCAGGGATCTTCGGAAACACCATATATTTT. This encodes CASSPAGIFGNTIYF.

Ten or more counts support this clonotype. This chain uses TRBV18 with TRBJ1-1, with D maybe TRBD1 (6 bases). CDR1 KGHSH and CDR2 LQKENI come from the germline V gene. V was clipped by 6 bases and J by 4 bases, with 15 bases between them. CDR3 length: 14 amino acids. The CDR3 nucleotides read TGTGCCAGCTCCGGGGCGGGGGGCGGCACTGAAGCTTTCTTT. Its translation is CASSGAGGGTEAFF.